The present T cell receptor (beta chain) was sequenced within a study of vaccination effects on CD4 cells after COVID-19 (dated 2022 in TCRdb). For context, the study as a whole: Post-vaccine samples across the study were collected a median of 72 days after the second dose, with a range of 14 to 241. SARS-CoV-2 spike-specific CD4+ TCR repertoires were compared before and after mRNA vaccination in COVID-19 convalescent patients and in infection-naive vaccine recipients. A total of 10 COVID-19 convalescent patients and a handful of SARS-CoV-2-naive healthy vaccine recipients were included in the full study. In the study, cultures from other donors were sequenced using the Oncomine TCR Beta short-read assay on an Illumina iSeq 100. Results and caveats for the whole study, not just this receptor: Clones induced by infection and clones induced by vaccination both contracted markedly at late timepoints after vaccination, which fits with T cell responses waning over time. Only a small number of convalescent patients were included, and no early post-infection timepoints were available, which limited the study. Among healthy vaccine recipients, nearly all vaccine-induced clones were SARS-CoV-2 mono-reactive, and just 1 of 255 was cross-reactive with common cold coronaviruses.

Library creation used the immunoSEQ multiplex PCR assay. TCR beta CDR3 sequencing was performed on DNA from the cultured, isolated CD4+ T cells. Under the source paper's analysis protocol: The analysis removed non-productive TCR sequences, trimmed reads to the CDR3 region, and retained only CDR3s that were 7 or more amino acids long. The MANAFEST web app was used to identify antigen-specific clonotypes by comparing expansion in peptide wells with expansion in reference cultures. For clones to be considered positive, expansion at FDR<0.05 versus reference and all other wells, an odds ratio above 5, and a frequency above 0.1% in two replicate wells were required. A clonotype was defined as cross-reactive if the clonotype was significantly expanded both in SARS-CoV-2 spike wells and in at least one common cold coronavirus spike condition. Levenshtein distance calculated with the stringdist R package was used to assess CDR3 similarity, and unrooted trees were constructed with ape in R 3.6.1. TCRdb took over this immuneACCESS table, retaining in-frame rearrangements with V and J assigned. Such tables are incomplete; in checked studies, under half of the missing clones stem from an unresolved V gene, and the remainder is unexplained. V, J and clone size derive from that table, while D and trimming were established from the DNA sequence. For this sample the table gives about 80,000 clones, of which 60% to 85% were detected only once. Clones ranked in the top ten supply more than 1% of the sample.

The CDR3 runs 16 residues from the cysteine to the phenylalanine. Of the read, only the CDR3 DNA is kept; its 48 bases are in frame from base 1. Based on the germline V gene, the CDR1 and CDR2 sequences are SNHLY and FYNNEI. Germline trimming amounts to 8 bases on V and 12 bases on J, with 18 as the count of junction bases outside the gene matches. The ViraFEST assay stimulated PBMC with viral peptide pools and then used TCR sequencing to identify antigen-specific CD4+ T cell clonotypes by expansion. After 10 days of culture, CD4+ T cells were isolated with the EasySep CD4+ T cell isolation kit. Each participant got two doses of an mRNA SARS-CoV-2 vaccine, either BNT162b2 or mRNA-1273. The absence of prior SARS-CoV-2 infection in healthy vaccine recipients was confirmed by negative nucleocapsid antibodies before and after vaccination. Two million PBMC per well were cultured in IMDM with about 5% human AB serum, 9 to 10 IU/ml IL-2 and gentamicin, plus 10 ug/ml peptides. Half of the culture medium was replaced with fresh IL-2-containing medium on days 3 and 7. Unless noted otherwise, every peptide stimulation condition was grown in triplicate wells. PBMC were separated from whole blood using Ficoll-Paque Plus gradient centrifugation and were then either cryopreserved at -140C or used fresh. The overlapping peptide pools covered the spike proteins of SARS-CoV-2 and of the common cold coronaviruses HCoV-NL63, HCoV-OC43 and HCoV-229E. The QIAamp micro DNA kit was used to extract genomic DNA from the cultured CD4+ T cells.

This clone was seen a few times. The antigen it binds to is not known. Base qualities are not provided; no much larger clone lies one nucleotide away. The sequencing used CD4+ T cells from PBMCs cultured with HCoV-OC43 spike peptides, collected after COVID-19 vaccination. The sample's cell subset or site label, decoded: HCoV-OC43 spike overlapping peptide pool stimulation. The chain joins TRBV2 to TRBJ2-1; 11 junctional bases match TRBD2. The source is a human donor who received a COVID-19 vaccine. The encoded CDR3 is CASRESLSGGGPRQFF. In nucleotides, the sequence is TGTGCCAGCCGAGAATCCCTTAGCGGGGGGGGGCCACGGCAGTTCTTC.